The clone carrying this T cell receptor beta chain was detected only a few times. Its cognate antigen is unknown. The data derive from a study of CD8 T cells in ankylosing spondylitis. General study findings and limits: Ankylosing spondylitis blood appeared to be characterized by a TCR beta motif of 7 to 9 highly homologous variants.

Each CDR3 protein is one row after TCRdb ran MiXCR on the 5' RACE reads. This table has 400,000 to 450,000 distinct CDR3 sequences, about a sixth appearing once. The CDR3 sequence is 16 residues long. The V segment lost 0 bases and the J segment 0 bases; nucleotides outside the gene matches: 2. Per the germline V gene, CDR1 is SGHRS and CDR2 is YFSETQ. The receptor comes from a male donor with ankylosing spondylitis. This chain uses TRBV5-1 with TRBJ2-2; TRBD1 matches at 7 bases. Input material: blood, either unsorted or a sorted T cell fraction (not recorded which). This chain's CDR3 is CASSLGDRANTGELFF. CDR3 coding DNA: TGCGCCAGCAGCTTGGGCGACAGGGCGAACACCGGGGAGCTGTTTTTT. The full variable domain, rest sourced from reference TRBV5-1 and TRBJ2-2, is KAGVTQTPRYLIKTRGQQVTLSCSPISGHRSVSWYQQTPGQGLQFLFEYFSETQRNKGNFPGRFSGRQFSNSRSEMNVSTLELGDSALYLCASSLGDRANTGELFFGEGSRLTVL.